The 10 T cell receptor beta chains below were found in one sample sequenced in a study of breast tumors, draining lymph nodes, adjacent tissues. Each CDR3 protein gets one entry after TCRdb re-called the multiplex PCR reads with MiXCR. The sample lists about 35,000 distinct CDR3 sequences, over 30% occurring once. Sequenced sample: breast tumor tissue. These receptors all come from a female donor with breast cancer. Some clones in this sample may be carry-over from other donors' samples.

This clonotype was picked up many times. This chain connects TRBV4-2 to TRBJ1-6, with D possibly TRBD1 on 5 matching bases. There are 18 residues in the CDR3. V was cut by 0 bases and J by 6 bases, with 18 bases left in between. Germline V lookup: CDR1 LGHNA, CDR2 YNFKEQ. The CDR3 nucleotides read TGTGCCAGCAGCCAAGATCCGGGGGGGAACGGGTTTAATTCACCCCTCCACTTT. Amino acids: CASSQDPGGNGFNSPLHF.

In this sample, this clonotype turned up many times. V usage is TRBV7-7 and J usage is TRBJ2-1; unclear D gene. The CDR3 is 16 residues long. Germline V gene lookup returns CDR1 SSHAT and CDR2 FNYEAQ (reference sequence). The germline V and J ends were trimmed by 1 base and 5 bases, with 15 bases remaining between them. CDR3 sequence reads: CASSLGGPRWDNEQFF. CDR3 DNA sequence: TGTGCCAGCAGCTTAGGTGGCCCTCGGTGGGACAATGAGCAGTTCTTC.

Sample share makes this clonotype medium-sized. CDR3 region: CSANGKTSGRALRETQYF. CDR3 nucleotide sequence: TGCAGTGCTAATGGGAAAACTAGCGGGAGGGCCCTCCGGGAGACCCAGTACTTC. The chain combines TRBV20-1 with TRBJ2-5; 13 bases line up with TRBD2. Germline CDR1 is DFQATT and CDR2 is SNEGSKA (reference sequence). This CDR3 is 18 amino acids long. Losses at the gene ends were 4 bases for V and 5 bases for J; bases not matched to a gene: 16.

With regard to this clonotype: A much larger clone lies a single base off, so this may be a read error. The CDR3 nucleotides read TGTGCCAGCAGCTTGGATGTAGAAGAGACCCAGTACTTC. Its protein product is CASSLDVEETQYF. The chain carries TRBV5-1 and TRBJ2-5; D gene ambiguous. The CDR3 length is 13 residues. The germline CDR1 and CDR2 sequences are SGHRS and YFSETQ. Using reference TRBV5-1 and TRBJ2-5 for the parts outside the CDR3, the full variable domain is KAGVTQTPRYLIKTRGQQVTLSCSPISGHRSVSWYQQTPGQGLQFLFEYFSETQRNKGNFPGRFSGRQFSNSRSEMNVSTLELGDSALYLCASSLDVEETQYFGPGTRLLVL.

This clonotype was seen repeatedly, ten times or more. V and J are TRBV7-2 and TRBJ2-1; 12 bases align to TRBD2. Per germline, CDR1 SGHTA and CDR2 FQGNSA. With 1 base clipped from V and 8 bases from J, the junction kept 3 bases outside the gene matches. This CDR3 has 15 residues. As DNA, the CDR3 is TGTGCCAGCAGCTTAGTGACTAGCGGGAGAGATGAGCAGTTCTTC. Amino acid sequence: CASSLVTSGRDEQFF.

This clonotype ranks as medium-sized. V is TRBV12-3 or TRBV12-4 and J is TRBJ1-5; possible D gene TRBD1, 5 bases. This CDR3 region has 18 residues. Trimming removed 3 bases from V and 0 bases from J, with 18 bases in between. CDR3 loop: CASSLKGKTLYSNQPQHF. As DNA, the CDR3 is TGTGCCAGCAGTTTGAAGGGGAAGACCCTCTATAGCAATCAGCCCCAGCATTTT.

This clonotype has more than one count but fewer than ten. The chain links TRBV6-2 or TRBV6-3 to TRBJ2-1; TRBD2 agrees at 9 bases. The J segment lost 7 bases and the V segment lost 4 bases, leaving 5 bases of the junction unmatched. The CDR3 runs to 14 residues. CDR1 and CDR2 from the germline V gene are MNHEY and SVGEGT. In nucleotides, the CDR3 is TGTGCCAGCAGTTTAGCGGGAGTCTGGAATGAGCAGTTCTTC. Amino acids: CASSLAGVWNEQFF.

Note on this clonotype: A much bigger clone sits one base away, suggesting this may be a read error. The chain links TRBV5-5 to TRBJ2-1, with 9 bases identical to TRBD1. This CDR3 region has 15 residues. Germline V CDR1 and CDR2: SGHKS, YYEKEE (reference sequence). V trimming: 4 bases; J trimming: 5 bases; junction bases outside the gene matches: 7. The CDR3 DNA reads as TGTGCCAGCAGCCGGGACAGGGAGTCACACAATGAGCAGTTCTTC. It codes for CASSRDRESHNEQFF.

This sequence joins TRBV5-6 and TRBJ2-1, with D hard to call. The CDR3 spans 16 residues. The germline V and J ends were trimmed by 0 bases and 9 bases, with 19 bases remaining between them. CDR1 is SGHDT and CDR2 is YYEEEE in the germline V gene. CDR3 sequence reads: CASSLDLRSLFGEQFF. As DNA, the CDR3 is TGTGCCAGCAGCTTGGATTTGCGTTCGTTGTTCGGTGAGCAGTTCTTC.

This clonotype was found many times. V gene TRBV7-3 combines with J gene TRBJ2-1; D possibly corresponds to TRBD2 (6 bases). Per the germline V gene, CDR1 is SGHTA and CDR2 is FQGTGA. CDR3 size: 15 residues. V was cut by 2 bases and J by 7 bases, with 15 bases left in between. The CDR3 DNA reads as TGTGCCAGCAGCTTATCTAGCGTAACAATGAATGAGCAGTTCTTC. Translating gives CASSLSSVTMNEQFF.